A single TCR beta chain is shown here with its context. This entry belongs to a study of control samples from healthy donors and cancer patients. Profiled with immunoSEQ multiplex PCR; TCRdb holds only in-frame clones, not every one. The sample includes approximately 140,000 clones, under 95% of them seen just once. CDR1 is LGHDT, CDR2 YNNKEL, per germline (reference sequence). The germline V and J ends were trimmed by 8 bases and 5 bases, with 21 bases remaining between them. The CDR3 is made up of 15 amino acids. The receptor was derived from a man in his late teens or twenties in good health. V is TRBV3-1 (or the pseudogene TRBV3-2) and J is TRBJ2-5, with D maybe TRBD2 (5 bases). Sequenced sample: blood. This CDR3 is CASASGETSWETQYF. CDR3 DNA sequence: TGTGCCAGCGCCTCCGGGGAGACTTCTTGGGAGACCCAGTACTTC.